This T cell receptor beta chain was captured by sequencing in a study of CD8 T cells in ankylosing spondylitis (dated by TCRdb to the late 2010s). For the wider study: To find TCR variants linked to disease, the study profiled T cell receptor beta repertoires in ankylosing spondylitis patients and healthy donors. The whole study cohort included over a hundred healthy donors and 20 to 25 ankylosing spondylitis patients. Peripheral blood was sampled, and synovial fluid was additionally collected from ankylosing spondylitis patients. The research as a whole found: Some of the motif variants had been reported before in the synovial fluid and blood of reactive arthritis patients, a finding that suggests common disease-initiation mechanisms. Blood from ankylosing spondylitis patients appeared to be characterized by a TCR beta motif composed of about eight highly homologous amino acid variants. Significant enrichment of the disease-linked clones was reported in matched synovial fluid samples from ankylosing spondylitis patients. A CD8+ phenotype was shown by the disease-linked clones, which were found at relatively low frequencies in peripheral blood.

Of note for this clonotype: This receptor's antigen is unknown. Base qualities are missing; no much larger clone stands one base away.

Sequencing instrument: Illumina HiSeq 2500. Quantitative 5'-RACE with molecular barcodes was used to prepare TCR beta libraries. Per the original workflow: Disease-linked TCR variants were identified with a new computational method built on a probabilistic model of VDJ rearrangement. TCRdb handled the public reads itself, with Q25 trimming in fastp and clone calling in MiXCR, and kept productive beta chains. Each CDR3 protein gets just one entry, which takes the most common genes and DNA from the rows behind it. TCRdb, not the authors, supplied the V and J calls. Recorded for this sample are some 250,000 distinct CDR3 sequences; roughly 8.6% of them occurred a single time. 6.5% to 7% of the sample is taken by the ten largest. The V end gives up 1 base and the J end 8 bases, leaving 6 bases in the junction not matched to a gene. There are 16 amino acids in the CDR3, from cysteine to phenylalanine inclusive. Left in the record is the CDR3 DNA by itself, 48 bases read in frame from the first base. Reading the germline V gene gives CDR1 SGHAT and CDR2 FQNNGV.

The sequence joins TRBV11-2 to TRBJ2-1, with 12 bases aligning to TRBD2. This receptor was taken from a male donor with ankylosing spondylitis or in good health (not recorded which). Material: blood, either unsorted or a sorted T cell fraction (not recorded which). The CDR3 protein: CASSLVKTSGGHEQFF. The DNA sequence is given as TGTGCCAGCAGCTTAGTGAAGACTAGCGGGGGCCATGAGCAGTTCTTC.